The source of this TCR beta chain is a study of OX40 agonist ivuxolimab in advanced cancers. The study, taken as a whole, reports: Researchers report that CD8+ T cells had, on average, more expanded clones than CD4+.

The cohort excluded patients with autoimmune disease history or systemic immunosuppression. Concerning this clone: Its antigen remains unknown.

Sequencing used immunoSEQ multiplex PCR; TCRdb keeps in-frame clones, though not all of them. The table has 100,000 or so clones, about nine tenths seen once. The germline V gene encodes CDR1 SGHAT and CDR2 FQNNGV. The CDR3 consists of 14 residues. Trimming removed 4 bases from V and 7 bases from J, with 14 bases in between. The V gene is TRBV11-2, the J gene TRBJ2-1; either TRBD1 or TRBD2 may fit D (6 bases each). The receptor comes from an adult with an advanced solid tumor such as melanoma, head and neck, liver or kidney cancer. Material: CD4+ or CD8+ T cells sorted from blood, obtained in a trial of the OX40 agonist ivuxolimab. In nucleotides, the CDR3 is TGTGCCAGCAGCTCGACTAGAGGGGGGAATGAGCAGTTCTTC. Protein sequence: CASSSTRGGNEQFF.